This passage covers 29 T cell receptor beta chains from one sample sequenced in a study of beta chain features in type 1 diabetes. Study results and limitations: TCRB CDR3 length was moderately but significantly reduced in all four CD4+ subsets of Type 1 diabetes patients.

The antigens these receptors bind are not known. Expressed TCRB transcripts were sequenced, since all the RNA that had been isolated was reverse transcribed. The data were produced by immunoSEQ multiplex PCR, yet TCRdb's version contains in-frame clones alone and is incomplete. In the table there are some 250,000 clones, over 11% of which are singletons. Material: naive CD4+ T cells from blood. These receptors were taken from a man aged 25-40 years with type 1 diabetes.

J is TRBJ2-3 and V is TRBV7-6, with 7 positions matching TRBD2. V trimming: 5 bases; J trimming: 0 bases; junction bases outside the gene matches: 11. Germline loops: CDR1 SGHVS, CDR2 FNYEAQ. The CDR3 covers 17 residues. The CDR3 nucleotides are TGTGCCAGCAGCCAAACCCCCGGGACTACTAGCACAGATACGCAGTATTTT. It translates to CASSQTPGTTSTDTQYF.

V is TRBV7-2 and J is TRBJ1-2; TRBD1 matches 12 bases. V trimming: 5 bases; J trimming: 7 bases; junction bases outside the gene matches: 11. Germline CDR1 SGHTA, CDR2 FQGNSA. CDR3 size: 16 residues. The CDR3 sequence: CASSPPPGQGARGYTF. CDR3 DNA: TGTGCCAGCAGCCCCCCGCCGGGACAGGGGGCACGTGGCTACACCTTC.

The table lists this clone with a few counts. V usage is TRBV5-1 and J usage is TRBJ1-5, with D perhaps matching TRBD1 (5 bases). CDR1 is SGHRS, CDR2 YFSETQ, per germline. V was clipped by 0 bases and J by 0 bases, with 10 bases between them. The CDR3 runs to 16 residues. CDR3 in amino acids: CASSLEGANSNQPQHF. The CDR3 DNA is TGCGCCAGCAGCTTGGAAGGGGCGAATAGCAATCAGCCCCAGCATTTT.

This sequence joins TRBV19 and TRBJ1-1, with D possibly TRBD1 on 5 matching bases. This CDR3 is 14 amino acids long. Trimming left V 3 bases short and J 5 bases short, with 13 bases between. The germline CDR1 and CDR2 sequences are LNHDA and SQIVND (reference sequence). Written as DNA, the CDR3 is TGTGCCAGTAGTATTCGGGGCGGAGGGACTGAAGCTTTCTTT. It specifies CASSIRGGGTEAFF.

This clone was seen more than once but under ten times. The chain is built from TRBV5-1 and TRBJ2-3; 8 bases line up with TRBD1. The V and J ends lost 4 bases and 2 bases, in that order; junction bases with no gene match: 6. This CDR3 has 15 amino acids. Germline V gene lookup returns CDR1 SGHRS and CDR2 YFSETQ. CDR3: CASSPGQADTDTQYF. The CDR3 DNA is TGCGCCAGCAGCCCGGGACAGGCCGACACAGATACGCAGTATTTT. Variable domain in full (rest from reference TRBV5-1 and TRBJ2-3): KAGVTQTPRYLIKTRGQQVTLSCSPISGHRSVSWYQQTPGQGLQFLFEYFSETQRNKGNFPGRFSGRQFSNSRSEMNVSTLELGDSALYLCASSPGQADTDTQYFGPGTRLTVL.

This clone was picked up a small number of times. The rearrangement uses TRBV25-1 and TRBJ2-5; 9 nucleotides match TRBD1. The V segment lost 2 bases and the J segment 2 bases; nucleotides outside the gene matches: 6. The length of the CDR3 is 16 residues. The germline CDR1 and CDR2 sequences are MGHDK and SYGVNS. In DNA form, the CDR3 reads TGTGCCAGCAGTGAACCAGGGACAGGGAAACAAGAGACCCAGTACTTC. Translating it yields CASSEPGTGKQETQYF.

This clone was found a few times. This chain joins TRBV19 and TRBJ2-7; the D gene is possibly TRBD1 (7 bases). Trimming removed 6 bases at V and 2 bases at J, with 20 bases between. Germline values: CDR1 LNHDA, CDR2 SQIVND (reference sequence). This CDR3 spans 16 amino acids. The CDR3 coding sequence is TGTGCCAGTAGCGCCCGGGGCAGGGGGGCGACCTACGAGCAGTACTTC. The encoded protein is CASSARGRGATYEQYF.

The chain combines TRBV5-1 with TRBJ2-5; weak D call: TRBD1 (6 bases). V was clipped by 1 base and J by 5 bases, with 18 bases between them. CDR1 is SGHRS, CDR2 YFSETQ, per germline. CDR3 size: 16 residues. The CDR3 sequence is CASSLSGLQGLETQYF. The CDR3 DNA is TGCGCCAGCAGCTTGTCGGGCTTACAGGGTCTGGAGACCCAGTACTTC.

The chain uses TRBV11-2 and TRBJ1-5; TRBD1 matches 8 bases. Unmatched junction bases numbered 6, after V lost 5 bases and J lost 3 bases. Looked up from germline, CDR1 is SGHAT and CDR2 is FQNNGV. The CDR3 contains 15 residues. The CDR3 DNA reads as TGTGCCAGCAGCCTCACAGGGGGAGTCAATCAGCCCCAGCATTTT. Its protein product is CASSLTGGVNQPQHF.

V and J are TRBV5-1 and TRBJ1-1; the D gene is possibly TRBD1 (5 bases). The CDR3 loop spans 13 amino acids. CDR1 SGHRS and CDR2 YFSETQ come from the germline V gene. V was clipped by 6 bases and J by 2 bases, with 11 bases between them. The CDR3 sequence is CASTTQGNTEAFF. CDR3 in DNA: TGCGCCAGCACTACCCAGGGAAACACTGAAGCTTTCTTT.

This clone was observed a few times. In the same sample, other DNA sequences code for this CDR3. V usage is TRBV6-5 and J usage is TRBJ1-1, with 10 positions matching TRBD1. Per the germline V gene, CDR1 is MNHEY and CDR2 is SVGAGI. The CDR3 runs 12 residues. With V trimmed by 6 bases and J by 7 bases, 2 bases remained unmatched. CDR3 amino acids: CASSRTGGEAFF. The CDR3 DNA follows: TGTGCCAGCAGCCGGACAGGGGGTGAAGCTTTCTTT.

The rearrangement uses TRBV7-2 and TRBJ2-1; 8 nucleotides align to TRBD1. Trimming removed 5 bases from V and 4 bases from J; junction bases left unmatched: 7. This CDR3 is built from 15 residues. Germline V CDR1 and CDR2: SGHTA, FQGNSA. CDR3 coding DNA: TGTGCCAGCAGCGACAGGGGCTGGAATTACAATGAGCAGTTCTTC. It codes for CASSDRGWNYNEQFF.

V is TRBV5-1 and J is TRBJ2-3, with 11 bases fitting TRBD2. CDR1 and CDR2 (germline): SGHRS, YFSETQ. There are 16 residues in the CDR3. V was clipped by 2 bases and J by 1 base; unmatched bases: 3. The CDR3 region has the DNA TGCGCCAGCAGCTTACTAGCGGGAGTCGGCACAGATACGCAGTATTTT. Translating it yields CASSLLAGVGTDTQYF.

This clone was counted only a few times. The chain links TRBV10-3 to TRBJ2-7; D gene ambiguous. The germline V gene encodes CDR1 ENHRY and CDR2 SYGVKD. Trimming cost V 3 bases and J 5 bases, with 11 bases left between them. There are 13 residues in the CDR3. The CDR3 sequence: CAISDLGRNEQYF. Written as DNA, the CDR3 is TGTGCCATCAGTGATTTGGGCAGAAACGAGCAGTACTTC.

In DNA form, the CDR3 reads TGTGCCAGCAGCCGTTCCGGGACAGGGGAATCACCCCTCCACTTT. Translated: CASSRSGTGESPLHF. V usage is TRBV6-5 and J usage is TRBJ1-6; 10 nucleotides match TRBD1. After removal of 6 bases from V and 10 bases from J, the junction contained 9 bases not matched to a gene. This CDR3 is built from 15 residues. The germline CDR1 and CDR2 sequences are MNHEY and SVGAGI.

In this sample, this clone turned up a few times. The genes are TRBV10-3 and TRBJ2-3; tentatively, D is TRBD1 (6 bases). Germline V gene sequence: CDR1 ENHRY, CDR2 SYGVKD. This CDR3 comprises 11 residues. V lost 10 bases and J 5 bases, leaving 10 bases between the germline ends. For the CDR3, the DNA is TGTGCCACCGGACAGTTAGATACGCAGTATTTT. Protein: CATGQLDTQYF.

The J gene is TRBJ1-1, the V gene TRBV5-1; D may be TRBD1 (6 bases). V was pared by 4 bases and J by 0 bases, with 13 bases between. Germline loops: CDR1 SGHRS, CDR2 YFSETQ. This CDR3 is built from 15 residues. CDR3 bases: TGCGCCAGCAGCACACAGGGATCTGTGAACACTGAAGCTTTCTTT. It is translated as CASSTQGSVNTEAFF.

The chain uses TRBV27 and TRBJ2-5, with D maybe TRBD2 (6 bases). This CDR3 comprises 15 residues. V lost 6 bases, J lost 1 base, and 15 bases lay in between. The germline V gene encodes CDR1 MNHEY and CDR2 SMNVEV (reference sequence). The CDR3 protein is CASRPWGVGQETQYF. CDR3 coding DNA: TGTGCCAGCAGGCCGTGGGGGGTTGGCCAAGAGACCCAGTACTTC.

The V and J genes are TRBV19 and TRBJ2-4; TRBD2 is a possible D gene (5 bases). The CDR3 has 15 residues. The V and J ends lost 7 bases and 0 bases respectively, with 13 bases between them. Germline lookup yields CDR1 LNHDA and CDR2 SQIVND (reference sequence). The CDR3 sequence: CASMEDGSAKNIQYF. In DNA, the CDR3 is TGTGCCAGTATGGAGGACGGGTCAGCCAAAAACATTCAGTACTTC.

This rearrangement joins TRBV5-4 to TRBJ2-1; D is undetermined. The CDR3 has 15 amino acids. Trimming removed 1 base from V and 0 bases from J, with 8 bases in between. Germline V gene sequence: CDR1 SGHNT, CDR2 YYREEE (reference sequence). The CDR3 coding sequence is TGTGCCAGCAGCTTGAAGAGTCGCTCCTACAATGAGCAGTTCTTC. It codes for CASSLKSRSYNEQFF.

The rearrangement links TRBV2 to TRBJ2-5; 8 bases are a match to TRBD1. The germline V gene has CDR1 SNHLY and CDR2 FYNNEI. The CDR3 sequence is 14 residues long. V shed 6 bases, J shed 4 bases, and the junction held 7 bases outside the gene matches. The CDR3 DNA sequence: TGTGCCAGCAGCCCAAGGACAGGGATAGAGACCCAGTACTTC. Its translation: CASSPRTGIETQYF.

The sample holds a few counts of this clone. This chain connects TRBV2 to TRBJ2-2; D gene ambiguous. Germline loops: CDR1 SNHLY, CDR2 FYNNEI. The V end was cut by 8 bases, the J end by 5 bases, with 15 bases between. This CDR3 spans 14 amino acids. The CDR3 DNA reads TGTGCCAGCCGCCAGGCAAGCCCAACCGGGGAGCTGTTTTTT. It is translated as CASRQASPTGELFF.

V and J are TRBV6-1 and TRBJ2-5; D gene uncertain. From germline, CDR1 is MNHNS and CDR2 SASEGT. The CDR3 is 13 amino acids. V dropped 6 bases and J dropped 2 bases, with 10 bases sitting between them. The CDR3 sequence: CASSRGLQETQYF. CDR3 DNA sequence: TGTGCCAGCAGCCGAGGATTACAAGAGACCCAGTACTTC.

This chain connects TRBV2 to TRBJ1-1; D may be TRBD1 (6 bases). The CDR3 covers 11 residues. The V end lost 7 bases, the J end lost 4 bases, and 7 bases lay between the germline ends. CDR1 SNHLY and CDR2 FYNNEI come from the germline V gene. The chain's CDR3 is CASTGATEAFF. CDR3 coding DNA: TGTGCCAGCACAGGGGCCACTGAAGCTTTCTTT.

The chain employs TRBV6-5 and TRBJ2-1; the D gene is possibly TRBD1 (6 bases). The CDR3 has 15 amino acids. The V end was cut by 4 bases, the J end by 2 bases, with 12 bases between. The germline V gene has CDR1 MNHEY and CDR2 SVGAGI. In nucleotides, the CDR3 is TGTGCCAGCAGTTTTGGACAGATAGCCTACAATGAGCAGTTCTTC. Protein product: CASSFGQIAYNEQFF.

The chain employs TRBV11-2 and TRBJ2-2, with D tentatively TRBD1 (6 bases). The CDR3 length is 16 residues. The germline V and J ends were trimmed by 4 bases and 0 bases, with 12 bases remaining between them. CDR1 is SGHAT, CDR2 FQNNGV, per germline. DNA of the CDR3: TGTGCCAGCAGCTCTCTCCGGACAGCGAACACCGGGGAGCTGTTTTTT. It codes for CASSSLRTANTGELFF. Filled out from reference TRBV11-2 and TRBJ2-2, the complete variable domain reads EAGVAQSPRYKIIEKRQSVAFWCNPISGHATLYWYQQILGQGPKLLIQFQNNGVVDDSQLPKDRFSAERLKGVDSTLKIQPAKLEDSAVYLCASSSLRTANTGELFFGEGSRLTVL.

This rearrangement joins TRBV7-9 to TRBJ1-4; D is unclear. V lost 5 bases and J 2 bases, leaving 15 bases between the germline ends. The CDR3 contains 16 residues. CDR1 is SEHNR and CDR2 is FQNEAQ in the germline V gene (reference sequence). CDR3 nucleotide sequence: TGTGCCAGCAGCGCAAACGGCGGAATGACTAATGAAAAACTGTTTTTT. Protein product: CASSANGGMTNEKLFF.

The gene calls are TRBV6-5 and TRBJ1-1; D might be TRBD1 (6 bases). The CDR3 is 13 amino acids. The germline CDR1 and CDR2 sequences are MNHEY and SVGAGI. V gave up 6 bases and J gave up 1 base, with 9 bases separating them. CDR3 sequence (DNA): TGTGCCAGCAGAGAGGGACAGAACACTGAAGCTTTCTTT. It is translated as CASREGQNTEAFF.

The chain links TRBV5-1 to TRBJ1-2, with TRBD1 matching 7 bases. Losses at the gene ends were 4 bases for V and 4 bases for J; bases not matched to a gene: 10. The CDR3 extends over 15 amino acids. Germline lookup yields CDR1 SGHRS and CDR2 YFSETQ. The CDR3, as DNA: TGCGCCAGCAGCGTTGGGACAGCCACACTCTATGGCTACACCTTC. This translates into CASSVGTATLYGYTF.